The rows below give T cell receptor beta chains drawn from one sample of a study of post-analysis software for immune sequencing data. From the PCR reads, TCRdb called clonotypes with MiXCR, one entry per CDR3 protein. The sample yields hundreds of thousands of distinct CDR3 sequences, approximately 46% seen once. Sequencing was carried out using blood. All receptors derive from a girl aged 10-17 years with multiple sclerosis. Both conserved end residues are part of each CDR3. The D gene is left open where the match is weak. Size values are once, few and many counts, or a class for expanded clones, and some rows have none.

j_call clone_size d_call v_call cdr3_aa cdr3_nt
TRBJ1-4 - - TRBV7-2 CASSTATNEKLFF TGTGCCAGCAGCACCGCAACTAATGAAAAACTGTTTTTT
TRBJ2-1 few TRBD2 TRBV7-2 CASSAGLAGGNEQFF TGTGCCAGCAGCGCGGGACTAGCGGGGGGCAATGAGCAGTTCTTC
TRBJ2-3 few TRBD1 TRBV4-3 CASSQEGGQGARRYF TGCGCCAGCAGCCAAGAAGGGGGACAGGGGGCGCGACGGTATTTT
TRBJ2-1 - - TRBV7-2 CASSRSGLPYNEQFF TGTGCCAGCAGTCGGAGCGGACTCCCCTACAATGAGCAGTTCTTC
TRBJ2-7 - - TRBV5-1 CASSLWSHLSYEQYF TGCGCCAGCAGCTTATGGTCACACCTTTCCTACGAGCAGTACTTC
TRBJ2-5 - - TRBV20-1 CSASRVVRETQYF TGCAGTGCTAGCAGGGTAGTCAGAGAGACCCAGTACTTC
TRBJ2-1 - TRBD2 TRBV20-1 CSAPIAGTYNEQFF TGCAGTGCTCCCATAGCGGGAACTTACAATGAGCAGTTCTTC
TRBJ2-7 - - TRBV5-1 CASSLGQWEVDEQYF TGCGCCAGCAGCTTAGGACAGTGGGAGGTTGATGAGCAGTACTTC
TRBJ2-5 - - TRBV3-1 CASSQDVGGSETQYF TGTGCCAGCAGCCAAGATGTTGGCGGGTCAGAGACCCAGTACTTC
TRBJ2-1 - - TRBV20-1 CSASPRLFSYNEQFF TGCAGTGCTAGCCCCCGATTATTCTCCTACAATGAGCAGTTCTTC
TRBJ2-3 - TRBD2 TRBV10-2 CASTLRGLAADTQYF TGCGCCAGCACACTCCGAGGACTAGCTGCAGATACGCAGTATTTT
TRBJ2-5 - - TRBV5-1 CASSRGPAEEYF TGCGCCAGCAGCAGGGGACCCGCAGAGGAGTACTTC
TRBJ1-5 - - TRBV6-2/TRBV6-3 CACQRSANQPQHF TGTGCCTGCCAACGATCCGCCAATCAGCCCCAGCATTTT
TRBJ2-7 - - TRBV29-1 CSVVAGDIPYEQYF TGCAGCGTTGTCGCAGGGGATATTCCCTACGAGCAGTACTTC
TRBJ2-3 - TRBD1 TRBV29-1 CSVEGQDTPDTQYF TGCAGCGTTGAGGGACAGGACACACCAGATACGCAGTATTTT
TRBJ2-5 many TRBD1 TRBV29-1 CSAPKKGQASGTQYF TGCAGCGCCCCGAAAAAGGGACAGGCCTCCGGGACCCAGTACTTC
TRBJ1-4 - TRBD1 TRBV4-1 CASTTGGLSEEKLFF TGCGCCAGCACCACAGGGGGCCTTTCAGAAGAAAAACTGTTTTTT
TRBJ1-1 - TRBD1 TRBV7-9 CASSPRGTGGIEEAFF TGTGCCAGCAGCCCTAGAGGGACAGGGGGGATTGAAGAGGCTTTCTTT
TRBJ1-4 few TRBD1 TRBV7-9 CASSLNRGGNEKLFF TGTGCCAGCAGCTTAAACAGGGGCGGTAATGAAAAACTGTTTTTT
TRBJ2-5 - - TRBV5-1 CASSLGFSPYDTGETQYF TGCGCCAGCAGCTTGGGATTTAGTCCATATGACACTGGAGAGACCCAGTACTTC
TRBJ2-4 few - TRBV7-9 CASSLDASAKYF TGTGCCAGCAGCTTAGACGCTTCCGCTAAGTACTTC
TRBJ2-7 once - TRBV7-9 CASSSRATGKYEQYF TGTGCCAGCAGCTCCCGCGCGACAGGAAAATACGAGCAGTACTTC
TRBJ2-3 few - TRBV5-1 CASSERDWADTQYF TGCGCCAGCAGTGAGAGGGATTGGGCAGATACGCAGTATTTT
TRBJ2-1 - TRBD2 TRBV9 CASSATSDRSYNEQFF TGTGCCAGCAGCGCGACTAGCGACCGATCCTACAATGAGCAGTTCTTC
TRBJ2-2 few TRBD1 TRBV25-1 CASSDYTGVRTGELFF TGTGCCAGCAGTGACTACACAGGGGTTCGGACCGGGGAGCTGTTTTTT
TRBJ2-7 - - TRBV14 CASSQELLGEQYF TGTGCCAGCAGCCAAGAGCTATTGGGGGAGCAGTACTTC
TRBJ1-5 few - TRBV9 CASSIGSDNQPQHF TGTGCCAGCAGTATAGGTTCGGACAATCAGCCCCAGCATTTT
TRBJ2-1 - TRBD2 TRBV20-1 CSAREASGRGTYNEQFF TGCAGTGCTAGAGAGGCTAGCGGGAGAGGGACCTACAATGAGCAGTTCTTC
TRBJ2-3 few - TRBV4-1 CASSQDLRQSTDTQYF TGCGCCAGCAGCCAAGACCTTAGGCAGAGCACAGATACGCAGTATTTT
TRBJ2-1 - - TRBV7-2 CASSLAKGYNEQFF TGTGCCAGCAGCTTAGCAAAAGGATACAATGAGCAGTTCTTC
TRBJ2-1 - TRBD2 TRBV7-3 CASSLAGGDEQFF TGTGCCAGCAGCTTAGCGGGAGGGGATGAGCAGTTCTTC
TRBJ2-1 few - TRBV29-1 CSVDGRSYNEQFF TGCAGCGTTGACGGACGGAGCTACAATGAGCAGTTCTTC
TRBJ2-1 - - TRBV5-5 CASSLNIGLSDEQFF TGTGCCAGCAGCTTGAATATTGGGTTATCCGATGAGCAGTTCTTC
TRBJ2-7 - - TRBV7-3 CASSPNLWGVYEQYF TGTGCCAGCAGCCCCAACCTCTGGGGAGTCTACGAGCAGTACTTC
TRBJ2-7 few - TRBV27 CASKGGGETYEQYF TGTGCCAGCAAAGGAGGCGGAGAAACCTACGAGCAGTACTTC
TRBJ2-5 - - TRBV4-1 CASSWTIGETQYF TGCGCCAGCAGCTGGACTATTGGGGAGACCCAGTACTTC
TRBJ2-1 - - TRBV11-2 CASFSTERGEQFF TGTGCCAGCTTCTCGACCGAGAGGGGTGAGCAGTTCTTC
TRBJ2-7 - TRBD1 TRBV9 CASSGRDSLYEQYF TGTGCCAGCAGCGGCCGGGACAGTCTCTACGAGCAGTACTTC
TRBJ2-3 - TRBD1 TRBV15 CATSSRGTGGTDTQYF TGTGCCACCAGCAGTCGAGGGACAGGGGGCACAGATACGCAGTATTTT
TRBJ2-5 once TRBD1 TRBV6-6 CASSYSFTGGETQYF TGTGCCAGCAGTTACTCGTTCACAGGGGGCGAGACCCAGTACTTC
TRBJ2-1 many TRBD2 TRBV15 CATSRDLLAGLNEQFF TGTGCCACCAGCAGAGATTTGCTAGCGGGACTGAATGAGCAGTTCTTC
TRBJ2-3 - TRBD2 TRBV3-1 CASSQGAAGAGDTQYF TGTGCCAGCAGCCAAGGCGCAGCGGGAGCAGGAGATACGCAGTATTTT
TRBJ2-7 - - TRBV28 CASNHPDGASYEQYF TGTGCCAGCAATCACCCGGACGGTGCCTCCTACGAGCAGTACTTC
TRBJ2-1 - TRBD1 TRBV9 CASSVVAGGAYEQFF TGTGCCAGCAGCGTAGTGGCAGGGGGCGCCTATGAGCAGTTCTTC
TRBJ1-2 - TRBD1 TRBV5-1 CASSESTGASHNYGYTF TGCGCCAGCAGCGAATCGACAGGGGCATCCCATAACTATGGCTACACCTTC
TRBJ2-2 - TRBD2 TRBV24-1 CATQEASGYTGELFF TGTGCCACTCAGGAGGCTAGCGGCTACACCGGGGAGCTGTTTTTT
TRBJ1-2 - - TRBV3-1 CASSSTGVFGYTF TGTGCCAGCAGCTCAACAGGCGTCTTTGGCTACACCTTC
TRBJ2-7 - TRBD1 TRBV6-5 CASRLGQGAFYEQYF TGTGCCAGCAGATTGGGACAGGGGGCTTTCTACGAGCAGTACTTC
TRBJ1-1 - - TRBV20-1 CSARDRGVGEAFF TGCAGTGCTAGAGATCGGGGTGTCGGTGAAGCTTTCTTT
TRBJ1-1 - - TRBV7-9 CASSSESRAEAFF TGTGCCAGCAGCTCGGAGTCCAGAGCTGAAGCTTTCTTT
TRBJ1-2 - - TRBV4-1 CASSQRTKDYGYTF TGCGCCAGCAGCCAAAGGACAAAGGACTATGGCTACACCTTC
TRBJ2-1 - - TRBV7-2 CASSRGSTSEQFF TGTGCCAGCAGCCGGGGATCAACGAGTGAGCAGTTCTTC
TRBJ2-7 - - TRBV20-1 CSALQIYEQYF TGCAGTGCCCTACAAATCTACGAGCAGTACTTC
TRBJ2-1 few - TRBV6-4 CASSDGVSYNEQFF TGTGCCAGCAGTGACGGGGTCTCCTACAATGAGCAGTTCTTC
TRBJ2-1 - TRBD2 TRBV7-9 CASSLGGSSGRARMDEQFF TGTGCCAGCAGCTTAGGGGGCTCGAGCGGGAGGGCCCGAATGGATGAGCAGTTCTTC
TRBJ1-1 - - TRBV9 CASSVGAGRTEAFF TGTGCCAGCAGCGTAGGGGCAGGGCGGACTGAAGCTTTCTTT
TRBJ1-1 - - TRBV6-6 CASRSMKTEAFF TGTGCCAGCAGGAGTATGAAAACTGAAGCTTTCTTT
TRBJ2-1 - TRBD2 TRBV12-3/TRBV12-4 CASSTTSGFNEQFF TGTGCCAGCAGTACGACTAGCGGGTTTAATGAGCAGTTCTTC
TRBJ2-7 - - TRBV6-1 CASSPLPGGAWKETRYF TGTGCCAGCAGTCCCCTGCCGGGGGGCGCATGGAAAGAGACCCGGTACTTC
TRBJ1-5 - TRBD1 TRBV7-2 CASSPDRGANQPQHF TGTGCCAGCAGCCCGGACAGGGGCGCCAATCAGCCCCAGCATTTT